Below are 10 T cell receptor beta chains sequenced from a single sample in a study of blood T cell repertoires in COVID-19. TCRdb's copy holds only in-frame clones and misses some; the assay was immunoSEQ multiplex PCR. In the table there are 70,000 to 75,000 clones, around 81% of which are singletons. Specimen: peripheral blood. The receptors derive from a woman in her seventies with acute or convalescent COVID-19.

The CDR3 bases are TGTGCCAGCAGTTCGTCTACCGCGAACACTGAAGCTTTCTTT. It encodes CASSSSTANTEAFF. The rearrangement uses TRBV27 and TRBJ1-1; the D is unclear. The CDR3 covers 14 residues. V was shortened by 4 bases and J by 1 base, with 10 bases between the two germline ends. Germline V gives CDR1 MNHEY, CDR2 SMNVEV (reference sequence).

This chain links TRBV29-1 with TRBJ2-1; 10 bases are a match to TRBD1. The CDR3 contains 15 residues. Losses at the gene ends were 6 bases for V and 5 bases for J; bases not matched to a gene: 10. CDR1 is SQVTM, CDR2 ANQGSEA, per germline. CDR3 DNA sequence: TGCAGCGTGGAAAAAGACAGGGGGCGGAACAATGAGCAGTTCTTC. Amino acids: CSVEKDRGRNNEQFF.

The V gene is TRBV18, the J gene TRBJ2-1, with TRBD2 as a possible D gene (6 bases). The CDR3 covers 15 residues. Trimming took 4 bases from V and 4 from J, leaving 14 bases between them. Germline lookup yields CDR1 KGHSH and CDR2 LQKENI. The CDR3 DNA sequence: TGTGCCAGCTCACATAGGACTAACCAGTACAATGAGCAGTTCTTC. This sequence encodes CASSHRTNQYNEQFF.

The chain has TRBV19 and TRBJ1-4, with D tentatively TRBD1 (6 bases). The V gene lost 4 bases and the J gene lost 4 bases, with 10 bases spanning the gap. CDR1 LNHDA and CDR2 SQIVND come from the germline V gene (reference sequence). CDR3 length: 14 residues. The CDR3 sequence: CASSTGHINEKLFF. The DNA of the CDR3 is TGTGCCAGTAGTACGGGACACATTAATGAAAAACTGTTTTTT.

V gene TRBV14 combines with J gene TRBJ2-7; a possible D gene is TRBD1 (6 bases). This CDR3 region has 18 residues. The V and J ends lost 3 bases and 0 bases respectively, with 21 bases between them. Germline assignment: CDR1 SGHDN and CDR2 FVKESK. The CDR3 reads CASSHRGVYGSSSYEQYF. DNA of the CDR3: TGTGCCAGCAGCCACAGGGGCGTATACGGTTCCAGCTCCTACGAGCAGTACTTC.

This CDR3 reads CASSLGGRAGEQFF. In DNA form, the CDR3 reads TGTGCCAGCAGCTTGGGCGGGAGGGCAGGTGAGCAGTTCTTC. The chain is built from TRBV5-4 and TRBJ2-1; 9 positions agree with TRBD2. The CDR3 is made up of 14 amino acids. CDR1 SGHNT and CDR2 YYREEE come from the germline V gene (reference sequence). The junction had 4 bases not matched to a gene; V was cut back by 0 bases and J by 9 bases.

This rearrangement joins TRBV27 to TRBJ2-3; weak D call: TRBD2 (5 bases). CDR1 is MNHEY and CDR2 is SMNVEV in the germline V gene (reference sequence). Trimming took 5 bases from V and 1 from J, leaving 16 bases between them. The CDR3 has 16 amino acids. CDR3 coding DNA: TGTGCCAGCAGTCGCAAAGGACTTCCCGGCACAGATACGCAGTATTTT. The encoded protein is CASSRKGLPGTDTQYF.

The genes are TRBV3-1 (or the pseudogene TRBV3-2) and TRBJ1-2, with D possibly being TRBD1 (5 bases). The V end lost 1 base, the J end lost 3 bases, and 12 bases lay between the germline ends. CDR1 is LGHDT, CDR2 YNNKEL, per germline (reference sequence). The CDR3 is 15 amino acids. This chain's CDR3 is CASSQGWGDDYGYTF. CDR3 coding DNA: TGTGCCAGCAGCCAAGGTTGGGGGGACGACTATGGCTACACCTTC.

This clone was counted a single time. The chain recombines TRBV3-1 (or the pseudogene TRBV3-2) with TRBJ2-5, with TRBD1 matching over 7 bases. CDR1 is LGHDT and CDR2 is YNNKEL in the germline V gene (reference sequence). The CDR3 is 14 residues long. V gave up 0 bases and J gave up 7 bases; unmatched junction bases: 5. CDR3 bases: TGTGCCAGCAGCCAAGATCTAAGGGGGCGGACCCAGTACTTC. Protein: CASSQDLRGRTQYF.

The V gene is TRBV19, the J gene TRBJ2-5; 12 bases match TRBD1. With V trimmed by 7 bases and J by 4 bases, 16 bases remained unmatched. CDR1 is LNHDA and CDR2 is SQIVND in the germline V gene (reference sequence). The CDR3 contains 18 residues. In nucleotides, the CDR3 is TGTGCCAGTACCCCGTCCAGGTCCGGGACAGGGGGCAGAGAGACCCAGTACTTC. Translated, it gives CASTPSRSGTGGRETQYF.